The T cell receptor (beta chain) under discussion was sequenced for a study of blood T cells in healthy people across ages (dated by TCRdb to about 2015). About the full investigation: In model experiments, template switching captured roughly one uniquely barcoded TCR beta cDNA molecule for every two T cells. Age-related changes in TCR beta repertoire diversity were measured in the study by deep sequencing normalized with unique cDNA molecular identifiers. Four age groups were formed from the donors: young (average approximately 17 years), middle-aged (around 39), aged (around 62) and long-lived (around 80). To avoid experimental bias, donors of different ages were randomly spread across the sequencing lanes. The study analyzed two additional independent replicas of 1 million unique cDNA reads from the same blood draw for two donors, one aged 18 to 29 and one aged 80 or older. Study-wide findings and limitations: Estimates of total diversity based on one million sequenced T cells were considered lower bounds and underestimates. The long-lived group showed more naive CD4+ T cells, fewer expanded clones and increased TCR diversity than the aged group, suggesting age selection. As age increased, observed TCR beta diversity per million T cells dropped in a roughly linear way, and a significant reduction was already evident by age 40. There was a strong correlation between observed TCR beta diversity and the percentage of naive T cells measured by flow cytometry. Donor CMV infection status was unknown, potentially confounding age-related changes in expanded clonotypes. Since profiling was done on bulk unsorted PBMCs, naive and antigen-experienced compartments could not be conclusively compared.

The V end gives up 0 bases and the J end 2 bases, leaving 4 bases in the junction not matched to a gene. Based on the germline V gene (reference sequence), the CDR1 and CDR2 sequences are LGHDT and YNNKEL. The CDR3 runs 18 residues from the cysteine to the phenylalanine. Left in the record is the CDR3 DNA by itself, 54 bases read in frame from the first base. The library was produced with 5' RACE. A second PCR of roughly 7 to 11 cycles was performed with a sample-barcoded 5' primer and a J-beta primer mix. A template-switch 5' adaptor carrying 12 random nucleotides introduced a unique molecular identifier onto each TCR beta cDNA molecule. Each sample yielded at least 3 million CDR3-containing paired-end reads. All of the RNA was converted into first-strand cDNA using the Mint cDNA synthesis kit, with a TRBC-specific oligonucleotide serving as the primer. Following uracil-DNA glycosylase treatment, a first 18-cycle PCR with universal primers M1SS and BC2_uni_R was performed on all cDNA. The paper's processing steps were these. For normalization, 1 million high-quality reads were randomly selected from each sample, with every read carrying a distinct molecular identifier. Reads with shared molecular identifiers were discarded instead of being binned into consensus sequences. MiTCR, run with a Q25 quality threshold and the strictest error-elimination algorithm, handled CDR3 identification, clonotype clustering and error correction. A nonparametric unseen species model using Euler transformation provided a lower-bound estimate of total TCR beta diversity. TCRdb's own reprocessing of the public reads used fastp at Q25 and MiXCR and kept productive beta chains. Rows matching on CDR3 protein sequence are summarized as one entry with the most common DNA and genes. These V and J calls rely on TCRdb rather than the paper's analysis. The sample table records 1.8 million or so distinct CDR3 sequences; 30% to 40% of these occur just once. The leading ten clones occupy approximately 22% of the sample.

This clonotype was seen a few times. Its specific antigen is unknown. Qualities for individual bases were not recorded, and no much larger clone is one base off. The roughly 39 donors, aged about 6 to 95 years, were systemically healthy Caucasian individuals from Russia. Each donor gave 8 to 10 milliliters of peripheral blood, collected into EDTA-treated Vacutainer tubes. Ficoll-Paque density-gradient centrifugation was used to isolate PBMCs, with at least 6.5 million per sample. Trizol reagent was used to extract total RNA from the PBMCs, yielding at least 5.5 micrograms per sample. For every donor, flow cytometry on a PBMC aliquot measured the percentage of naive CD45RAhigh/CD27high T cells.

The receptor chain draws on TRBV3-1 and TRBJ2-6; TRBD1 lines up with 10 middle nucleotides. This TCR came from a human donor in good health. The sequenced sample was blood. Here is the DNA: TGTGCCAGCAGCCAAGACGGGACAGGGGTCACTGGGGCCAACGTCCTGACTTTC. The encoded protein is CASSQDGTGVTGANVLTF.